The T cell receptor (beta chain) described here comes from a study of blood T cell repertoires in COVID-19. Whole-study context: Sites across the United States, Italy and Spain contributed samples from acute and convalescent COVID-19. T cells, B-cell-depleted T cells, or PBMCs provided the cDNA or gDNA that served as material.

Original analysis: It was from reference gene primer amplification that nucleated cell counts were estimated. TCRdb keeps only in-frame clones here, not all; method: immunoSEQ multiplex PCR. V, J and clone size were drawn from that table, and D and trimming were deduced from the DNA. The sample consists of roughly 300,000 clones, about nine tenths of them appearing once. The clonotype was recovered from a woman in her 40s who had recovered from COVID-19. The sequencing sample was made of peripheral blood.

CDR3 sequence: CASSLDSDSSNYGYTF. The CDR3 bases are TGTGCCAGCAGCTTAGACTCGGACAGTTCTAACTATGGCTACACCTTC. The rearrangement links TRBV11-2 to TRBJ1-2; D might be TRBD1 (6 bases). V lost 0 bases to trimming and J lost 0 bases, with 11 bases between them. Germline V gene sequence: CDR1 SGHAT, CDR2 FQNNGV. The CDR3 has 16 residues.